The clone carrying this TCR beta chain was found a few times. Its antigen is still unknown. This PCR relied on a set of 60 Vbeta primers and 13 Jbeta primers. Authors' processing steps: Later reanalysis found around 80 million unique TCR beta chains, around 11 million of them shared. Assay: immunoSEQ multiplex PCR; the TCRdb copy retains only in-frame clones and omits some. V, J and clone size derive from that table, while D and trimming were established from the DNA sequence. Of 140,000 to 150,000 clones listed, roughly 9.8% were seen once; the top ten hold less than 2%. The record originates from a study of cytomegalovirus exposure and HLA in healthy donors. Study-level findings and limits: From TCR beta sequences, most subjects' HLA-A and HLA-B alleles were reportedly predicted accurately. Under in vitro conditions, three CMV-associated chains were confirmed as specific for CMV antigens.

Germline CDR1 reads SGDLS; CDR2 reads YYNGEE. Trimming cost V 0 bases and J 1 base, with 11 bases left between them. The CDR3 contains 16 residues. The chain links TRBV9 to TRBJ1-3; D not certain. The TCR was taken from a man aged 50-60 years in good health and CMV-seronegative. The source material was PBMCs. The CDR3 DNA reads TGTGCCAGCAGCGTAGATCGGGGTCAATCTGGAAACACCATATATTTT. Translation gives CASSVDRGQSGNTIYF. Looking up the rest from reference TRBV9 and TRBJ1-3 gives the full variable domain: DSGVTQTPKHLITATGQRVTLRCSPRSGDLSVYWYQQSLDQGLQFLIQYYNGEERAKGNILERFSAQQFPDLHSELNLSSLELGDSALYFCASSVDRGQSGNTIYFGEGSWLTVV.